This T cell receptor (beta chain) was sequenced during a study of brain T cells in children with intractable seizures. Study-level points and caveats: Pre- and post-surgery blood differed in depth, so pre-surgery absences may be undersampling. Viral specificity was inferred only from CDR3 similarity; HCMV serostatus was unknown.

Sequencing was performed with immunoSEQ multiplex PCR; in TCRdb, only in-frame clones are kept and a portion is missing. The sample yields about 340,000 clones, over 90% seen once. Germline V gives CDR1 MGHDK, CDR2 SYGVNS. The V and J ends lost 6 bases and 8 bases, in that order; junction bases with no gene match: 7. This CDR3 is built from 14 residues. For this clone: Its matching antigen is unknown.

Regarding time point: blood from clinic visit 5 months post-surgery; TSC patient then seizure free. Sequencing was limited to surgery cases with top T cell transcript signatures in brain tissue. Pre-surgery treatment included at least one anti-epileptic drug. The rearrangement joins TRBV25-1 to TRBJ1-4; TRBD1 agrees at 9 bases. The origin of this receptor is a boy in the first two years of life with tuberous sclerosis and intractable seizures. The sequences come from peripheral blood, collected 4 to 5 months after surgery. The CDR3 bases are TGTGCCAGCAGGAAAACAGGGGGCGACGAAAAACTGTTTTTT. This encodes CASRKTGGDEKLFF.